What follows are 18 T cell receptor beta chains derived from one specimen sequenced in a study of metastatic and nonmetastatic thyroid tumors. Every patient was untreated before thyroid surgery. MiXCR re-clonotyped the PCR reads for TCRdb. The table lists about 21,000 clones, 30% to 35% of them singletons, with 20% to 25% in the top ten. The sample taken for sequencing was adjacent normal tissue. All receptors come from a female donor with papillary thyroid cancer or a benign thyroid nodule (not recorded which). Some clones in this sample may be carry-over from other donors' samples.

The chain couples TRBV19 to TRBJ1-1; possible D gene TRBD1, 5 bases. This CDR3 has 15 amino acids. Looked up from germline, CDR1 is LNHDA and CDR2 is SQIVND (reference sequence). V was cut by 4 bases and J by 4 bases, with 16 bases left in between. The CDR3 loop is CASSTDSSGVTEAFF. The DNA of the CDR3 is TGTGCCAGTAGTACCGACAGCTCTGGGGTCACTGAAGCTTTCTTT.

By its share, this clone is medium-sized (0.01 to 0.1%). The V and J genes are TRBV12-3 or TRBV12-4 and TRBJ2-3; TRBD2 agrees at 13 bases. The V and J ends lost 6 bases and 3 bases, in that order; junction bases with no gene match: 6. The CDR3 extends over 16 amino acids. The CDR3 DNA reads TGTGCCAGCAGCCCCGGACTAGCGGGAGAAACAGATACGCAGTATTTT. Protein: CASSPGLAGETDTQYF.

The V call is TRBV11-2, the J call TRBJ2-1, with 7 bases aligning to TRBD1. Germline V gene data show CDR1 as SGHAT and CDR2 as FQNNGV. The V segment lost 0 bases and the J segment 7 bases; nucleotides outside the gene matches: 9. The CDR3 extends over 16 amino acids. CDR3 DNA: TGTGCCAGCAGCTTAGACTTTACAGGGGCCGGGAATGAGCAGTTCTTC. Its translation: CASSLDFTGAGNEQFF.

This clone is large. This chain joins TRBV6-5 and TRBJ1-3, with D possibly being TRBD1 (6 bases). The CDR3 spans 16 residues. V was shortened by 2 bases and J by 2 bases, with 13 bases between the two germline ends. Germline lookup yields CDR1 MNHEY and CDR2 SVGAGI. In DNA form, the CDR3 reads TGTGCCAGCAGTTACGGGGGGAACAGGGCTGGAAACACCATATATTTT. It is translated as CASSYGGNRAGNTIYF.

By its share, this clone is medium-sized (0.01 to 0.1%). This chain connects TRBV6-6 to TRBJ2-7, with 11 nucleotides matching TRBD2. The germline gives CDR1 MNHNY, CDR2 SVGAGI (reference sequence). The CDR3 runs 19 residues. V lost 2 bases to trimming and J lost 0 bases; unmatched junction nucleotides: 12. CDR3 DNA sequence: TGTGCCAGCAGTTACGTCGCTCCTAGCGGGGGGATCTTCTCCTACGAGCAGTACTTC. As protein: CASSYVAPSGGIFSYEQYF.

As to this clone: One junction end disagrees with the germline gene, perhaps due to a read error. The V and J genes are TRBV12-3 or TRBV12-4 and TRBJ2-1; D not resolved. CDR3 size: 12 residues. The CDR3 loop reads CASSLPSNEQFF. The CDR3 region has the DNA TGTGCTAGCAGTCTCCCCTCCAATGAGCAGTTCTTC.

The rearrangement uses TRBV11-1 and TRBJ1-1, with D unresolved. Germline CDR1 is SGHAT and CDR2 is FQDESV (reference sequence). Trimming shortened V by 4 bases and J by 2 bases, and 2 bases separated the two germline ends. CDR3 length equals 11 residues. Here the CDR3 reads CASSSNTEAFF. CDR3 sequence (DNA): TGTGCCAGCAGCTCTAACACTGAAGCTTTCTTT.

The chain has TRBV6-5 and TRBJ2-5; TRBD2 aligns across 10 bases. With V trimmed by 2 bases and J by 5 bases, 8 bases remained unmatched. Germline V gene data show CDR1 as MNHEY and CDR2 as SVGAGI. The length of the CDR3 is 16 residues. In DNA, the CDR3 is TGTGCCAGCAGTTACCTAGCGGGGGTAAATGGGGAGACCCAGTACTTC. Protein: CASSYLAGVNGETQYF.

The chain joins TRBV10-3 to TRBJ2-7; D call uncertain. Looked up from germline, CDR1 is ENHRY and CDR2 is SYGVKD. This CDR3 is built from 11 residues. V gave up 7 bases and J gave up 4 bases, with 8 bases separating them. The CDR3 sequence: CAIKEYYEQYF. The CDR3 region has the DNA TGTGCCATCAAGGAGTATTACGAGCAGTACTTC.

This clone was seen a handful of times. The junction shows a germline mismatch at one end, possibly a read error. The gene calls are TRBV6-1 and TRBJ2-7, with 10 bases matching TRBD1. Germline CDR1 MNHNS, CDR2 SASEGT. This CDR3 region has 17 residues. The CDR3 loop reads CVSSPNTGTGEGYEQYF. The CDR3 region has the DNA TGTGTCAGCAGTCCTAATACCGGGACAGGGGAGGGGTACGAGCAGTACTTC.

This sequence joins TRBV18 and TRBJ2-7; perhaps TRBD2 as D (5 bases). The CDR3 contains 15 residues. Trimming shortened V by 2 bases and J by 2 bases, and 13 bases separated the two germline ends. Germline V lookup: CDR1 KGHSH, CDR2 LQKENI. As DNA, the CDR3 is TGTGCCAGCTCACCAGGAGGAGGAGGAGCCTACGAGCAGTACTTC. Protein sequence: CASSPGGGGAYEQYF.

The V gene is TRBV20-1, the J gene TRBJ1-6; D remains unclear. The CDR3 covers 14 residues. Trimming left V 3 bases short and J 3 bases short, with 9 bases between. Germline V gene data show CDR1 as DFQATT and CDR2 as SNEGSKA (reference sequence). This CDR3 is CSARLQIYNSPLHF. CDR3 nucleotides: TGCAGTGCTAGGCTACAGATCTATAATTCACCCCTCCACTTT.

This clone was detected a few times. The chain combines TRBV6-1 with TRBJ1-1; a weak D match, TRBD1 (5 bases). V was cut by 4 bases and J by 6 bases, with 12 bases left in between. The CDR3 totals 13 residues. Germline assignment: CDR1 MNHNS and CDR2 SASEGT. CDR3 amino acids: CASSVPPGAEAFF. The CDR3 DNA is TGTGCCAGCAGTGTCCCTCCGGGGGCTGAAGCTTTCTTT.

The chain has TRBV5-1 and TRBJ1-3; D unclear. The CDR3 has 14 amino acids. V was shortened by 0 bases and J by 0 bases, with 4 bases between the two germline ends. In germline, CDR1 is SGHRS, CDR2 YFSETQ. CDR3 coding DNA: TGCGCCAGCAGCTTGGGCCTCTCTGGAAACACCATATATTTT. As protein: CASSLGLSGNTIYF.

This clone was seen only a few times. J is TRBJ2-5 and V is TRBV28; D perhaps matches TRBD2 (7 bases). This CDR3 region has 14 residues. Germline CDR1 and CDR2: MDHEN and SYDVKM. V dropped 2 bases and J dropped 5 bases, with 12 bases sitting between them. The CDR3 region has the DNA TGTGCCAGCAGTTTACTAGGGAGGGGGGAGACCCAGTACTTC. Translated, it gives CASSLLGRGETQYF.

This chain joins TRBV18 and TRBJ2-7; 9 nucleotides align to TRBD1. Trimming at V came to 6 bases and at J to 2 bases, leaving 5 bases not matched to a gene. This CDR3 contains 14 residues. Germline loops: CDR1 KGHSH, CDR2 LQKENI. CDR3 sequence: CASSPDRGAYEQYF. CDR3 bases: TGTGCCAGCTCCCCGGACAGGGGAGCCTACGAGCAGTACTTC. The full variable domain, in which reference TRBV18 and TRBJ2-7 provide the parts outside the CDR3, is NAGVMQNPRHLVRRRGQEARLRCSPMKGHSHVYWYRQLPEEGLKFMVYLQKENIIDESGMPKERFSAEFPKEGPSILRIQQVVRGDSAAYFCASSPDRGAYEQYFGPGTRLTVT.

As DNA, the CDR3 is TGTGCCAGCAGCCAAGCCGCCACCGGGGAGCTGTTTTTT. Amino acids: CASSQAATGELFF. The gene calls are TRBV3-1 and TRBJ2-2, with D hard to call. This CDR3 is 13 amino acids long. V was trimmed by 1 base and J by 4 bases, leaving 4 bases between them. Per the germline V gene, CDR1 is LGHDT and CDR2 is YNNKEL (reference sequence).

The CDR3 here is CASSDTAYEQYF. The CDR3 bases are TGTGCCAGCAGTGACACGGCCTACGAGCAGTACTTC. The chain links TRBV6-1 to TRBJ2-7; D ambiguous. The CDR3 has 12 residues. Trimming pared 3 bases from V and 2 bases from J, leaving 5 bases between. Germline loops: CDR1 MNHNS, CDR2 SASEGT.